The 3 T cell receptor beta chains presented below share a single source sample, sequenced in a study of blood T cell repertoires in COVID-19. The assay was immunoSEQ multiplex PCR, and TCRdb's table has in-frame clones only and misses some. This sample yields 650,000 to 800,000 clones, of which 70% to 90% are seen a single time; roughly 0.25% belongs to the top ten. Sequencing input: peripheral blood. Every receptor here comes from a woman under 30 with acute or convalescent COVID-19.

The count of this clone is one. The rearrangement uses TRBV5-1 and TRBJ2-2, with 8 bases fitting TRBD2. Germline V gene sequence: CDR1 SGHRS, CDR2 YFSETQ. The CDR3 covers 15 residues. The ends lost 4 bases at V and 6 bases at J; junction bases unmatched: 8. The CDR3 is CASSPRGGGAGELFF. The CDR3 nucleotides read TGCGCCAGCAGCCCCCGGGGGGGCGGCGCCGGGGAGCTGTTTTTT.

In its sample, this clone was seen once. The chain joins TRBV10-3 to TRBJ1-2, with D possibly being TRBD1 (5 bases). Trimming stripped 10 bases from V and 7 bases from J, with 28 bases between. From germline, CDR1 is ENHRY and CDR2 SYGVKD. This CDR3 comprises 16 residues. The CDR3: CATIKEGATGESGYTF. Here the CDR3 DNA reads TGTGCCACCATAAAGGAGGGAGCAACAGGAGAGAGTGGCTACACCTTC.

The J gene is TRBJ2-3, the V gene TRBV24-1; TRBD2 agrees at 9 bases. The germline V gene has CDR1 KGHDR and CDR2 SFDVKD. The CDR3 length is 19 residues. J lost 2 bases, V lost 4 bases, and 15 bases had no gene match. The CDR3 protein is CATSDPGRFSGGFTDTQYF. CDR3 in DNA: TGTGCCACCAGTGACCCCGGGCGGTTCAGCGGGGGGTTCACAGATACGCAGTATTTT.